This T cell receptor (beta chain) originates from a study of Ad26.COV2.S vaccination and SARS-CoV-2 variants. Turning to the study itself: Donor joined the COV1001 Ad26.COV2.S trial arm. Ad26.COV2.S was injected intramuscularly once or twice, 56 days apart. Overall study results and limits: Higher spike-specific TCR breadth was found in vaccine recipients than in placebo recipients.

Here immunoSEQ multiplex PCR was the method, and the copy in TCRdb shows in-frame clones only, minus some. The repertoire consists of fewer than 400,000 clones, with 85% to 90% occurring once and the leading ten covering approximately 5%. V dropped 5 bases and J dropped 8 bases, with 12 bases sitting between them. CDR1 and CDR2 from the germline V gene are SGHVS and FQNEAQ. The CDR3 spans 12 residues. Treatment specified: over 15 received Ad26.COV2.S at low or high dose, single or two shots; about 5 received placebo; per-sample allocation not given. Sampling took place 63 days after the first vaccine or placebo injection. As concerns this clone: Its target is not known.

This receptor was identified in a person aged 18-60 years who received the Ad26.COV2.S COVID-19 vaccine or a placebo. The V and J genes are TRBV7-8 and TRBJ1-2; D is unresolved. This specimen was peripheral blood, taken in a trial of Ad26.COV2.S vaccine versus placebo. The CDR3 region has the DNA TGTGCCAGCAGCCCGGACTGGAGGGGCTACACCTTC. The encoded protein is CASSPDWRGYTF. Variable domain in full (rest from reference TRBV7-8 and TRBJ1-2): GAGVSQSPRYKVAKRGQDVALRCDPISGHVSLFWYQQALGQGPEFLTYFQNEAQLDKSGLPSDRFFAERPEGSVSTLKIQRTQQEDSAVYLCASSPDWRGYTFGSGTRLTVV.